These 5 T cell receptor beta chains share one sample of origin, sequenced in a study of spatial heterogeneity in lung cancer. The study, taken as a whole, reports: Tumor mutation count correlated with how many alpha and beta TCRs expanded intratumorally.

Their antigens remain unidentified. Time point: sample taken at primary tumor resection. TCRdb re-analysed the 5' RACE reads in MiXCR, keeping a single row per CDR3 protein. The sample has 7,000 to 9,500 distinct CDR3 sequences; roughly 8.4% are singletons. Specimen: lung tumor tissue, collected at surgery. The receptors come from a male donor with early-stage non-small cell lung cancer.

The table lists this clonotype with many counts. The chain joins TRBV6-1 to TRBJ2-7; D possibly corresponds to TRBD1 (5 bases). Germline V gene lookup returns CDR1 MNHNS and CDR2 SASEGT. CDR3 size: 13 residues. Trimming pared 2 bases from V and 6 bases from J, leaving 11 bases between. CDR3 region: CASSEQGVGEQYF. CDR3 sequence (DNA): TGTGCCAGCAGTGAACAGGGTGTCGGCGAGCAGTACTTC.

By frequency in the sample, this clonotype is large (0.1 to 1%). The rearrangement joins TRBV7-2 to TRBJ2-7; perhaps TRBD2 as D (5 bases). V gave up 0 bases and J gave up 3 bases, with 9 bases separating them. The CDR3 extends over 14 amino acids. Germline CDR1 is SGHTA and CDR2 is FQGNSA. The CDR3 nucleotides read TGTGCCAGCAGCTTAGCAGGGAGTTACTACGAGCAGTACTTC. It specifies CASSLAGSYYEQYF.

The chain employs TRBV12-3 or TRBV12-4 and TRBJ2-7, with 11 positions matching TRBD1. With 6 bases clipped from V and 5 bases from J, the junction kept 12 bases outside the gene matches. The CDR3 has 16 amino acids. In DNA form, the CDR3 reads TGTGCCAGCAGCCGAACCGGGACAGGGGGTTTAGACGAGCAGTACTTC. Protein sequence: CASSRTGTGGLDEQYF.

In its sample, this clonotype was seen many times. The chain has TRBV5-4 and TRBJ2-3; D perhaps matches TRBD2 (5 bases). This CDR3 contains 15 residues. CDR1 and CDR2 (germline): SGHNT, YYREEE (reference sequence). V lost 4 bases, J lost 2 bases, and 14 bases lay in between. In DNA, the CDR3 is TGTGCCAGCAGCGCCCGGGGTACCATCACAGATACGCAGTATTTT. It translates to CASSARGTITDTQYF.

In its sample, this clonotype was seen many times. The chain links TRBV19 to TRBJ1-5, with TRBD1 as a possible D gene (5 bases). The ends were cut back, 3 bases at V and 1 base at J, with 10 bases in the middle. Germline V gene data show CDR1 as LNHDA and CDR2 as SQIVND (reference sequence). The CDR3 runs 15 residues. CDR3 in DNA: TGTGCCAGTAGTATGGGACTTGAAAGCAATCAGCCCCAGCATTTT. Its translation: CASSMGLESNQPQHF.